The clone carrying this T cell receptor (beta chain) was detected a few times. The antigen is undetermined. The sample belongs to a study of cytomegalovirus exposure and HLA in healthy donors. Looking at the study overall: Previous work identified roughly 120 million unique TCR beta sequences from roughly 180 million T cells. Broader study findings: Data from an earlier analysis indicated that most TCR beta V segments were productive either about 90% or about 30% of the time. Through in vitro validation, three CMV-associated chains were shown to be specific for CMV antigens. TRBV6-2, TRBV6-3 and other indistinguishable V segments were excluded.

This CDR3 spans 16 amino acids. Germline assignment: CDR1 MNHEY and CDR2 SMNVEV (reference sequence). Trimming stripped 6 bases from V and 4 bases from J, with 19 bases between. The PCR made use of 60 Vbeta and 13 Jbeta primers. Clones were sequenced by immunoSEQ multiplex PCR, and TCRdb holds only the in-frame ones, with some missing. The profile covers approximately 130,000 clones, with about 73% appearing a single time and around 2.6% taken by the ten largest. This receptor was obtained from a human donor in good health. Material: PBMCs. The J gene is TRBJ1-5, the V gene TRBV27; D is possibly TRBD1 (5 bases). The CDR3 DNA sequence: TGTGCCAGCAGACCTACAACCCGGGGGACTAATCAGCCCCAGCATTTT. It is translated as CASRPTTRGTNQPQHF.